This T cell receptor beta chain was profiled in a study of blood T cell repertoires in COVID-19. In the study's own analysis: Reference gene primer amplification in the assay estimated nucleated cell counts. Data came from immunoSEQ multiplex PCR; TCRdb stores just in-frame clones and leaves some out. V and J calls and clone size follow that table, whereas D and trimming were derived from the DNA. The sample contains tens of thousands of clones, roughly 82% of which appear only once. Sequenced material: peripheral blood. The source of this sequence is a human donor in a cohort sampled during active COVID-19.

The CDR3 is CASTSGQGGRSSYEQYF. Here the CDR3 DNA reads TGTGCCAGCACCTCGGGACAGGGGGGAAGGAGCTCCTACGAGCAGTACTTC. The chain is built from TRBV5-5 and TRBJ2-7; 11 nucleotides line up with TRBD1. Germline V CDR1 and CDR2: SGHKS, YYEKEE (reference sequence). The CDR3 is made up of 17 amino acids. V lost 6 bases to trimming and J lost 0 bases; unmatched junction nucleotides: 11.